Listed here is a single T cell receptor (beta chain). This sample stems from a study of blood T cell repertoires in COVID-19. In the study overall: There were acute and convalescent COVID-19 samples, and they came from the United States, Italy and Spain. From T cells, B-cell-depleted T cells, or PBMCs came the material, which was cDNA or gDNA.

Germline CDR1 LGHNA, CDR2 YNFKEQ. Trimming cost V 4 bases and J 6 bases, with 18 bases left between them. The CDR3 runs 15 residues. As originally analysed: Quantification of nucleated cells was approximated via reference gene primer amplification. Sequencing used immunoSEQ multiplex PCR; TCRdb keeps in-frame clones, though not all of them. V, J and clone size derive from that table, while D and trimming were established from the DNA sequence. The sample includes more than 95,000 clones, about 88% of them seen just once. The chain uses TRBV4-2 and TRBJ1-2; D may be TRBD1 (5 bases). The source is a woman of 80 years or more with acute or convalescent COVID-19. Specimen: peripheral blood. The CDR3 DNA is TGTGCCAGCAGCCTCCTTCTCCCCGCGGGGGATGGCTACACCTTC. This sequence encodes CASSLLLPAGDGYTF.